Listed here are 28 T cell receptor beta chains from one sample, sequenced in a study of somatic mutations in cytotoxic T cells in rheumatoid arthritis. Clones were sequenced by immunoSEQ multiplex PCR, and TCRdb holds only the in-frame ones, with some missing. The sample contains roughly 30,000 clones, more than 75% of which appear only once. Sequenced sample: CD8+ T cells sorted from blood. The receptors were gathered from an adult with rheumatoid arthritis.

CDR3 in DNA: TGTGCCAGCAGTTCTTCTTCTTCAGGGGGCGACTATGGCTACACCTTC. Its protein is CASSSSSSGGDYGYTF. This sequence joins TRBV28 and TRBJ1-2, with 8 bases matching TRBD1. The V gene end was trimmed by 4 bases and the J gene end by 3 bases; junction bases not matched to a gene: 10. There are 16 residues in the CDR3. Germline V gene data show CDR1 as MDHEN and CDR2 as SYDVKM.

A word on this clone: Other DNA sequences in the same sample also yield this CDR3. The chain couples TRBV7-6 to TRBJ2-2; D not certain. Deletions cut 0 bases from V and 5 bases from J, with 4 bases between. This CDR3 has 13 residues. CDR1 is SGHVS, CDR2 FNYEAQ, per germline. CDR3 residues: CASSLAGTGELFF. The CDR3 DNA reads TGTGCCAGCAGCTTAGCTGGGACCGGGGAGCTGTTTTTT.

This chain connects TRBV4-1 to TRBJ1-1, with D possibly being TRBD1 (5 bases). This CDR3 spans 15 amino acids. V lost 0 bases and J 4 bases, leaving 12 bases between the germline ends. Germline V gene data show CDR1 as MGHRA and CDR2 as YSYEKL. This CDR3 reads CASSQDRAGGTEAFF. CDR3 bases: TGCGCCAGCAGCCAAGATAGGGCCGGGGGCACTGAAGCTTTCTTT.

The gene calls are TRBV6-5 and TRBJ1-1, with TRBD1 matching 7 bases. V trimming: 5 bases; J trimming: 6 bases; junction bases outside the gene matches: 6. CDR3 size: 13 residues. Germline assignment: CDR1 MNHEY and CDR2 SVGAGI. The CDR3 here is CASSPRGRAEAFF. In DNA form, the CDR3 reads TGTGCCAGCAGTCCTAGGGGGCGTGCTGAAGCTTTCTTT.

The chain carries TRBV7-2 and TRBJ2-1; 8 bases fit TRBD1. The CDR3 sequence is 16 residues long. Germline V CDR1 and CDR2: SGHTA, FQGNSA. The trim removed 0 bases at V and 5 bases at J, leaving 6 bases unmatched. Written as DNA, the CDR3 is TGTGCCAGCAGCTTAGCGGACAGGGTACTCAACAATGAGCAGTTCTTC. Translated: CASSLADRVLNNEQFF. Using reference TRBV7-2 and TRBJ2-1 for the parts outside the CDR3, the full variable domain is GAGVSQSPSNKVTEKGKDVELRCDPISGHTALYWYRQSLGQGLEFLIYFQGNSAPDKSGLPSDRFSAERTGGSVSTLTIQRTQQEDSAVYLCASSLADRVLNNEQFFGPGTRLTVL.

By sample share, this clone is medium-sized. The V call is TRBV16, the J call TRBJ1-3, with TRBD1 as a possible D gene (6 bases). CDR3 size: 18 residues. Germline V gives CDR1 KGHSY, CDR2 FQNENV. Trimming took 3 bases from V and 2 from J, leaving 20 bases between them. In DNA form, the CDR3 reads TGTGCCAGCAGCCATTCCTCACAGGGTTCGATCCCTGGAAACACCATATATTTT. Its translation is CASSHSSQGSIPGNTIYF.

The CDR3 protein is CASRPGLAGGLETQYF. CDR3 DNA: TGTGCCAGTAGACCGGGACTAGCGGGAGGGCTGGAGACCCAGTACTTC. The rearrangement joins TRBV19 to TRBJ2-5; TRBD2 matches 16 bases. Germline V gene sequence: CDR1 LNHDA, CDR2 SQIVND (reference sequence). The CDR3 covers 16 residues. Losses at the gene ends were 6 bases for V and 5 bases for J; bases not matched to a gene: 6.

This sequence joins TRBV6-6 and TRBJ2-7, with D possibly TRBD2 on 6 matching bases. Germline lookup yields CDR1 MNHNY and CDR2 SVGAGI (reference sequence). Trimming left V 7 bases short and J 5 bases short, with 21 bases between. The CDR3 runs to 15 residues. The CDR3 spells CASKDPRLAYDEQYF. The DNA for the CDR3 is TGTGCCAGCAAGGACCCCCGGCTAGCGTATGACGAGCAGTACTTC.

The CDR3 reads CASSSLGQDLPDEQFF. The CDR3 nucleotides are TGTGCCAGCAGTTCCTTGGGACAGGACCTTCCCGATGAGCAGTTCTTC. V usage is TRBV6-5 and J usage is TRBJ2-1, with 8 bases matching TRBD1. Germline V lookup: CDR1 MNHEY, CDR2 SVGAGI. V was pared by 4 bases and J by 8 bases, with 13 bases of the junction left unmatched. The CDR3 extends over 16 amino acids.

This chain joins TRBV18 and TRBJ2-1; a weak D match, TRBD1 (6 bases). The V end lost 0 bases, the J end lost 15 bases, and 12 bases lay between the germline ends. The CDR3 is 12 amino acids. Per germline, CDR1 KGHSH and CDR2 LQKENI. CDR3 sequence reads: CASSPPGARVFF. In DNA form, the CDR3 reads TGTGCCAGCTCACCACCGGGGGCCAGGGTGTTCTTC.

The chain joins TRBV29-1 to TRBJ1-5; no clear D gene. The CDR3 spans 13 residues. The V end lost 4 bases, the J end lost 7 bases, and 14 bases lay between the germline ends. Germline V gives CDR1 SQVTM, CDR2 ANQGSEA. The CDR3 bases are TGCAGCGTTGGGGTCAGCGGCCCCCAGCCCCAGCATTTT. This sequence encodes CSVGVSGPQPQHF.

The chain recombines TRBV29-1 with TRBJ2-7; D is perhaps TRBD1 or TRBD2 (5 bases each). From germline, CDR1 is SQVTM and CDR2 ANQGSEA. The CDR3 is 13 amino acids. The ends were cut back, 4 bases at V and 2 bases at J, with 12 bases in the middle. The CDR3 sequence: CSVGGSGPYEQYF. The CDR3, as DNA: TGCAGCGTTGGGGGGAGCGGTCCCTACGAGCAGTACTTC.

This clone has more than one count but fewer than ten. V gene TRBV5-8 combines with J gene TRBJ1-2; no clear D gene. This CDR3 is 14 amino acids long. Trimming removed 1 base at V and 5 bases at J, with 12 bases between. The germline V gene encodes CDR1 SGHTS and CDR2 YDEGEE. CDR3 coding DNA: TGTGCCAGCAGCTTGCGTTCAGTTGATTATGGCTACACCTTC. It is translated as CASSLRSVDYGYTF. The complete variable domain, with remaining parts taken from reference TRBV5-8 and TRBJ1-2, reads EAGVTQSPTHLIKTRGQQATLRCSPISGHTSVYWYQQALGLGLQFLLWYDEGEERNRGNFPPRFSGRQFPNYSSELNVNALELEDSALYLCASSLRSVDYGYTFGSGTRLTVV.

V usage is TRBV6-1 and J usage is TRBJ2-5; TRBD1 aligns across 10 bases. The CDR3 consists of 14 residues. V lost 8 bases and J lost 5; bases outside the gene matches: 8. Germline V gene lookup returns CDR1 MNHNS and CDR2 SASEGT. Written as DNA, the CDR3 is TGTGCCAGCCGGGACAGGGGCTTATTGGAGACCCAGTACTTC. Translated: CASRDRGLLETQYF.

J is TRBJ1-5 and V is TRBV7-8; 7 positions match TRBD1. The V gene's germline CDR1 is SGHVS and CDR2 FQNEAQ. CDR3 size: 15 residues. V was pared by 1 base and J by 3 bases, with 3 bases of the junction left unmatched. The CDR3 sequence is CASSLDRGSNQPQHF. In DNA, the CDR3 is TGTGCCAGCAGCTTAGACAGGGGCTCCAATCAGCCCCAGCATTTT.

The chain is built from TRBV4-1 and TRBJ2-7; 8 bases fit TRBD1. This CDR3 is 13 amino acids long. With 4 bases clipped from V and 6 bases from J, the junction kept 5 bases outside the gene matches. The V gene's germline CDR1 is MGHRA and CDR2 YSYEKL. In DNA form, the CDR3 reads TGCGCCAGCAGCCTCGGACAGGGCACCGAGCAGTACTTC. Translated, it gives CASSLGQGTEQYF.

This sequence joins TRBV7-8 and TRBJ2-2, with 8 bases fitting TRBD2. Germline V gives CDR1 SGHVS, CDR2 FQNEAQ. The CDR3 consists of 14 residues. The trim removed 4 bases at V and 7 bases at J, leaving 5 bases unmatched. CDR3 loop: CASSSTSGFGELFF. In DNA form, the CDR3 reads TGTGCCAGCAGCTCTACTAGCGGTTTCGGGGAGCTGTTTTTT.

V usage is TRBV6-5 and J usage is TRBJ2-6; D gene uncertain. V lost 3 bases to trimming and J lost 3 bases, with 0 bases between them. This CDR3 spans 12 amino acids. Germline loops: CDR1 MNHEY, CDR2 SVGAGI. CDR3 sequence: CASSYGANVLTF. DNA of the CDR3: TGTGCCAGCAGTTATGGGGCCAACGTCCTGACTTTC.

This chain joins TRBV30 and TRBJ2-7; 8 bases map to TRBD1. Per germline, CDR1 GTSNPN and CDR2 SVGIG (reference sequence). Trimming cost V 7 bases and J 1 base; bases outside gene matches: 12. CDR3 size: 15 residues. The CDR3 is CAFNRRDRISYEQYF. In DNA form, the CDR3 reads TGTGCCTTCAATCGCCGGGACAGGATATCCTACGAGCAGTACTTC.

The chain couples TRBV5-1 to TRBJ1-4, with D perhaps matching TRBD1 (6 bases). The germline V gene has CDR1 SGHRS and CDR2 YFSETQ. The CDR3 totals 17 residues. Trimming left V 0 bases short and J 8 bases short, with 20 bases between. CDR3 nucleotide sequence: TGCGCCAGCAGCTTGGATCCGGGACACCCGATAAGGGAAAAACTGTTTTTT. This codes for CASSLDPGHPIREKLFF.

V usage is TRBV5-5 and J usage is TRBJ2-1, with D perhaps TRBD1 or TRBD2 (5 bases each). The CDR3 length is 14 residues. The germline CDR1 and CDR2 sequences are SGHKS and YYEKEE (reference sequence). Between the trimmed V and J ends, which lost 3 bases and 3 bases, there was a span of 10 bases. CDR3 protein: CASSYGAFYNEQFF. The CDR3 DNA is TGTGCCAGCAGCTACGGGGCATTCTACAATGAGCAGTTCTTC.

The chain employs TRBV5-1 and TRBJ1-1; D remains unclear. The CDR3 has 13 amino acids. Germline-derived CDR1 and CDR2 are SGHRS and YFSETQ. The V end lost 5 bases, the J end lost 0 bases, and 8 bases lay between the germline ends. The DNA of the CDR3 is TGCGCCAGCAGAGATATGGTGAACACTGAAGCTTTCTTT. This encodes CASRDMVNTEAFF.

This chain uses TRBV7-9 with TRBJ1-1, with a possible D match to TRBD1 (5 bases). This CDR3 has 16 amino acids. V shed 3 bases and J shed 0 bases, with 14 bases lying between them. CDR1 is SEHNR, CDR2 FQNEAQ, per germline (reference sequence). The CDR3 DNA follows: TGTGCCAGCAGCTTTGGGGCGGTCCTCATGAACACTGAAGCTTTCTTT. Translating gives CASSFGAVLMNTEAFF.

V gene TRBV5-5 combines with J gene TRBJ1-1; TRBD1 is a possible D gene (5 bases). Germline assignment: CDR1 SGHKS and CDR2 YYEKEE (reference sequence). This CDR3 region has 12 residues. Trimming left V 0 bases short and J 6 bases short, with 6 bases between. CDR3 in amino acids: CASSLEGPEAFF. Written as DNA, the CDR3 is TGTGCCAGCAGCTTGGAGGGGCCTGAAGCTTTCTTT.

The rearrangement links TRBV18 to TRBJ1-5; D is unclear. In germline, CDR1 is KGHSH, CDR2 LQKENI. Trimming removed 5 bases at V and 4 bases at J, with 6 bases between. The CDR3 length is 12 residues. Here the CDR3 reads CASSTLNQPQHF. The CDR3 DNA follows: TGTGCCAGCTCAACCTTGAATCAGCCCCAGCATTTT.

The rearrangement uses TRBV19 and TRBJ1-2; 9 bases align to TRBD1. V was clipped by 7 bases and J by 6 bases; unmatched bases: 9. CDR1 is LNHDA, CDR2 SQIVND, per germline (reference sequence). The CDR3 extends over 14 amino acids. The CDR3, as DNA: TGTGCCAGTACCATACAGGGGGACAGGGATGGCTACACCTTC. It encodes CASTIQGDRDGYTF. Complete variable domain (other parts from reference TRBV19 and TRBJ1-2): DGGITQSPKYLFRKEGQNVTLSCEQNLNHDAMYWYRQDPGQGLRLIYYSQIVNDFQKGDIAEGYSVSREKKESFPLTVTSAQKNPTAFYLCASTIQGDRDGYTFGSGTRLTVV.

The chain uses TRBV20-1 and TRBJ2-2; D is uncertain. Germline CDR1 and CDR2: DFQATT and SNEGSKA (reference sequence). V dropped 3 bases and J dropped 6 bases, with 5 bases sitting between them. CDR3 length: 11 residues. The CDR3: CSASGPGELFF. The CDR3 DNA reads TGCAGTGCTAGTGGTCCCGGGGAGCTGTTTTTT.

The chain links TRBV29-1 to TRBJ2-7; 7 bases agree with TRBD1. This CDR3 spans 12 amino acids. The germline gives CDR1 SQVTM, CDR2 ANQGSEA. The junction had 1 base not matched to a gene; V was cut back by 2 bases and J by 3 bases. The CDR3 coding sequence is TGCAGCGTTGAAACAGGGGACTACGAGCAGTACTTC. This gives the protein CSVETGDYEQYF.